The clone carrying this T cell receptor (beta chain) was picked up many times. This entry belongs to a study of patients and donors after allogeneic stem cell transplantation. Using its own MiXCR run on the RT-PCR reads, TCRdb lists one record per CDR3 protein. The sample lists 70,000 to 75,000 distinct CDR3 sequences, more than 20% occurring once. The CDR3 contains 20 residues. Trimming pared 7 bases from V and 1 base from J, leaving 26 bases between. This chain links TRBV12-3 or TRBV12-4 with TRBJ1-6; D is perhaps TRBD1 (6 bases). The receptor comes from a human donor who was either an allogeneic HSCT recipient or a stem cell or donor lymphocyte infusion donor (not recorded which). It is not recorded whose cells these are; they may come from a transplant donor. Sequencing was performed on blood, either unsorted or a sorted T cell fraction (not recorded which). The CDR3 DNA is TGTGCCAGCAATCGCGAACAGGGAACAGTGAAGGGTTCCTATAATTCACCCCTCCACTTT. This translates into CASNREQGTVKGSYNSPLHF.